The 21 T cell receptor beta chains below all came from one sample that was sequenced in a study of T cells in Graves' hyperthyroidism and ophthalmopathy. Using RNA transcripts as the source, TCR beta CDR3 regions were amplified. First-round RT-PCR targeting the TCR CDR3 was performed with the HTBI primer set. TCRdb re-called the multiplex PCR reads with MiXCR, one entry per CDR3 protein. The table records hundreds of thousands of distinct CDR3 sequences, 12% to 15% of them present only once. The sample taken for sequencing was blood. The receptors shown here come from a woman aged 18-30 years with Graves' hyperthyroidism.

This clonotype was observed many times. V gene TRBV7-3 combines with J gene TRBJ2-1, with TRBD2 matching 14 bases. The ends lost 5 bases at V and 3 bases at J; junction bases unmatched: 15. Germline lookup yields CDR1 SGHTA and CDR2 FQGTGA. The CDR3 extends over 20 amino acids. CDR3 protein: CASSHIMGTSGSLYYNEQFF. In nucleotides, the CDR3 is TGTGCCAGCAGCCATATAATGGGGACTAGCGGGAGTTTATACTACAATGAGCAGTTCTTC.

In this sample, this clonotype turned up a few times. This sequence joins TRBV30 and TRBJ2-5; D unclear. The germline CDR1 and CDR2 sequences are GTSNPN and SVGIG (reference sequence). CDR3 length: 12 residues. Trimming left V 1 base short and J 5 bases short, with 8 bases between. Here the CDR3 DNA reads TGTGCCTGGAGTGGGGTCGGGGAGACCCAGTACTTC. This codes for CAWSGVGETQYF.

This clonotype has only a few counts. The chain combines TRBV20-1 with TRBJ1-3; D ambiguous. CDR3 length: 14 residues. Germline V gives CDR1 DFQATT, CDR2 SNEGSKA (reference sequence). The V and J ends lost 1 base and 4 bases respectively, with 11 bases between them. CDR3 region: CSARARNAGNTIYF. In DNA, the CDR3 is TGCAGTGCTAGAGCCCGGAATGCAGGAAACACCATATATTTT.

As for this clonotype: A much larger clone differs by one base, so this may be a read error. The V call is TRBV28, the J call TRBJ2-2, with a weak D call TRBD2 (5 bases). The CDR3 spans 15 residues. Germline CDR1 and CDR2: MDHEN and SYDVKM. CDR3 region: CASSTSPANTGELSF. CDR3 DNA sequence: TGTGCCAGCAGCACCTCCCCAGCGAACACCGGGGAGCTGTCTTTT.

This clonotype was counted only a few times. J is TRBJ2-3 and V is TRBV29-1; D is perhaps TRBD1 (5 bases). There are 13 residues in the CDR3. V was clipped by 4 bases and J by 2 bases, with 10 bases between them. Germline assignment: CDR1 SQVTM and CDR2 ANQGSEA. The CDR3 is CSVATGFTDTQYF. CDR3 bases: TGCAGCGTTGCTACAGGATTCACAGATACGCAGTATTTT.

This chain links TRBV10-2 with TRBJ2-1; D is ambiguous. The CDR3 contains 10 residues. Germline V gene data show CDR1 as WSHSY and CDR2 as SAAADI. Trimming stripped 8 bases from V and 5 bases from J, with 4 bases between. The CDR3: CASGHNEQFF. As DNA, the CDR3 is TGCGCCAGCGGTCACAATGAGCAGTTCTTC.

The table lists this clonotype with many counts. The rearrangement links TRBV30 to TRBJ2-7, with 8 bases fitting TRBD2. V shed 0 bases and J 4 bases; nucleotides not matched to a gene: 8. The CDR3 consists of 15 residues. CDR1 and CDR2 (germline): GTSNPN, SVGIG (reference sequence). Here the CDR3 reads CAWSVRVAGPYEQYF. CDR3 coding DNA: TGTGCCTGGAGTGTACGGGTAGCGGGACCGTACGAGCAGTACTTC.

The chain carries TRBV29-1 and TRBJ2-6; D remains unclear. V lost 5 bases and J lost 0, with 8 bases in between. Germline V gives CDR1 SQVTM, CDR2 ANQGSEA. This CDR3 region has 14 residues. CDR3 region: CSVLDSSGANVLTF. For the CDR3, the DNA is TGCAGCGTTTTAGATAGCTCTGGGGCCAACGTCCTGACTTTC.

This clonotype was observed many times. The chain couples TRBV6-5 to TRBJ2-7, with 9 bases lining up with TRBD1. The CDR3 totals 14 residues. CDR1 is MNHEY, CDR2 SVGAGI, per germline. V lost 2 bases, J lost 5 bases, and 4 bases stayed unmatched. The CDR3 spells CASSYGDRGNEQYF. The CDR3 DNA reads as TGTGCCAGCAGTTACGGTGACAGGGGGAACGAGCAGTACTTC.

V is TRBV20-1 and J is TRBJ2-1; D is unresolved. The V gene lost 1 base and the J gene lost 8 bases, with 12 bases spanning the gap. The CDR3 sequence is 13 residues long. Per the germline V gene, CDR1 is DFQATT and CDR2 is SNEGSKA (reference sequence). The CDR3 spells CSARAHRSYEQFF. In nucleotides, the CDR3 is TGCAGTGCTAGAGCCCACCGTAGCTATGAGCAGTTCTTC.

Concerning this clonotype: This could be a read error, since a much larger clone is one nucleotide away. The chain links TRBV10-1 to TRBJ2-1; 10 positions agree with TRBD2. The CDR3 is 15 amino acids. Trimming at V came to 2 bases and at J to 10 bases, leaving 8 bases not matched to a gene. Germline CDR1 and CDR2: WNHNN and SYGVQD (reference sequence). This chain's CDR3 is CASSETLAGDYEQFF. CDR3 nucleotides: TGCGCCAGCAGTGAGACCCTAGCGGGAGACTACGAGCAGTTCTTC.

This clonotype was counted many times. The CDR3 sequence: CASSSRGGQETQYF. The CDR3 nucleotides are TGTGCCAGCAGCTCAAGGGGCGGACAAGAGACCCAGTACTTC. This chain joins TRBV13 and TRBJ2-5; possibly TRBD1 for D (5 bases). The CDR3 loop spans 14 amino acids. The germline V and J ends were trimmed by 4 bases and 2 bases, with 11 bases remaining between them. CDR1 is PRHDT and CDR2 is FYEKMQ in the germline V gene (reference sequence).

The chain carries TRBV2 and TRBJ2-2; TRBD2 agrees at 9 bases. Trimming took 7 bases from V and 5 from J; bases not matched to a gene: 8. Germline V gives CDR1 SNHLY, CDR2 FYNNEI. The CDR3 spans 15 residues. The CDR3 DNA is TGTGCCAGCAAATCCCTAGCGGGAACTACCGGGGAGCTGTTTTTT. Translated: CASKSLAGTTGELFF.

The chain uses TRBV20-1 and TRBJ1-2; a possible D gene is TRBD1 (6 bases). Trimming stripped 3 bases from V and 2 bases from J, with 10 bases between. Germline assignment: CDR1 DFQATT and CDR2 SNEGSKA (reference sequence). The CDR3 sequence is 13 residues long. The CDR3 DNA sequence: TGCAGTGCTAGCCCAGGGGAAAACTATGGCTACACCTTC. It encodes CSASPGENYGYTF.

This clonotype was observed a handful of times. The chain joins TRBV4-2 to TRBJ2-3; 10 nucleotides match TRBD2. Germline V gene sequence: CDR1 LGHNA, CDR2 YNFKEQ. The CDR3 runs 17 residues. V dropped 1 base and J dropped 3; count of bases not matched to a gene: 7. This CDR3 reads CASSQAFLAGVTDTQYF. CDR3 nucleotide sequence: TGTGCCAGCAGCCAAGCTTTCCTAGCGGGAGTTACAGATACGCAGTATTTT.

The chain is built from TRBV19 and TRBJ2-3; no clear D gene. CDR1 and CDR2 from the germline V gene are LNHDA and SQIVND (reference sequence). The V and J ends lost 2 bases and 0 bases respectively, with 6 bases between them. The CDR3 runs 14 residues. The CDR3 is CASSIRVSTDTQYF. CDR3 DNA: TGTGCCAGTAGTATACGGGTCAGCACAGATACGCAGTATTTT.

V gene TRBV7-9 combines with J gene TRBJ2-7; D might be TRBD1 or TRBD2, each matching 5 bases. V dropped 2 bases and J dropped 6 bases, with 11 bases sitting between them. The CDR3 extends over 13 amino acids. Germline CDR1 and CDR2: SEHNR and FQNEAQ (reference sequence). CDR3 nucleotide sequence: TGTGCCAGCAGCTTAAGGGAGCAGGGCGAGCAGTACTTC. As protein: CASSLREQGEQYF.

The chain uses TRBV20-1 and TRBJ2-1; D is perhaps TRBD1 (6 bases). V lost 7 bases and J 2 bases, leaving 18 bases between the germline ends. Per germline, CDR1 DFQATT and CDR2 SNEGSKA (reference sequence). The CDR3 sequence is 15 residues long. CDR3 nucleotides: TGCAGTGTAGCCCGCCGGGACAAAGCCTACAATGAGCAGTTCTTC. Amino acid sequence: CSVARRDKAYNEQFF.

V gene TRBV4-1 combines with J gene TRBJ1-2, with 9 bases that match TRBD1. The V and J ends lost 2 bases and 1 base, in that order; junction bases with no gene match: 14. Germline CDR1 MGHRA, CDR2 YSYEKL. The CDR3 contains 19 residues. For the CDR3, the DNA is TGCGCCAGCAGCCAACTACGAACCGGGACAGGGAGCTTTAACTATGGCTACACCTTC. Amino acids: CASSQLRTGTGSFNYGYTF.

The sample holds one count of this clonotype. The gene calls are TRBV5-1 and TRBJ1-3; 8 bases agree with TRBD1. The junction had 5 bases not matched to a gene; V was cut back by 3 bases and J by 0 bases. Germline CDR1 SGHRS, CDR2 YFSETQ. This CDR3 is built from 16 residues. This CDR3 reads CASSSSGQASGNTIYF. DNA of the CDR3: TGCGCCAGCAGCTCATCGGGACAGGCCTCTGGAAACACCATATATTTT.

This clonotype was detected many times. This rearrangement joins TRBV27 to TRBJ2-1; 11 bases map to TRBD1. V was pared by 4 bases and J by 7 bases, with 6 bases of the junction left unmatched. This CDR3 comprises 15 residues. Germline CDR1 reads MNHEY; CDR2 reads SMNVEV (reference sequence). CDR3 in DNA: TGTGCCAGCAGTTCAATGGGACAGGGGGTTAATGAGCAGTTCTTC. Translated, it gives CASSSMGQGVNEQFF.